These T cell receptor beta chains were read from a single sample in a study of blood T cell repertoires in COVID-19. The protocol was immunoSEQ multiplex PCR, while the TCRdb copy is restricted to in-frame clones and leaves out a portion. The data hold about 220,000 clones, with less than 90% observed a single time. Sequences were obtained from peripheral blood. These receptors all stem from a woman in her sixties or seventies who had recovered from COVID-19. The CDR3 runs from the conserved cysteine through the conserved F or W. The D gene is left open where the match is weak. A clone size is listed for some rows: how often the clone was seen (once, few, many), or a class if it is expanded.

j_call d_call clone_size v_call cdr3_aa cdr3_nt
TRBJ1-2 NA NA TRBV10-3 CAISEGGTDKVGYGYTF TGTGCCATCAGTGAGGGGGGGACTGACAAGGTTGGCTATGGCTACACCTTC
TRBJ2-3 NA once TRBV18 CASSPTPGADTQYF TGTGCCAGCTCACCAACCCCGGGGGCAGATACGCAGTATTTT
TRBJ1-2 TRBD1 NA TRBV19 CASSRDRQGMISYGYTF TGTGCCAGTAGTCGAGACCGACAGGGGATGATTAGCTATGGCTACACCTTC
TRBJ1-1 NA once TRBV12-2 CASRCRGSGQNTEAFF TGTGCAAGTCGCTGTCGGGGTTCGGGACAGAACACTGAAGCTTTCTTT
TRBJ1-6 NA NA TRBV7-2 CASSPRQLEQSPLHF TGTGCCAGCAGCCCACGACAGCTGGAGCAATCACCCCTCCACTTT
TRBJ1-5 TRBD1 few TRBV9 CASSVEGTGGTPQHF TGTGCCAGCAGCGTAGAAGGGACAGGGGGGACGCCCCAGCATTTT
TRBJ1-5 NA NA TRBV19 CASSKGERRGNQPQHF TGTGCCAGTAGTAAAGGGGAACGACGGGGCAATCAGCCCCAGCATTTT
TRBJ2-3 NA NA TRBV7-2 CASSLYGGPLTDTQYF TGTGCCAGCAGCTTATACGGGGGACCCCTCACAGATACGCAGTATTTT
TRBJ1-6 TRBD1 NA TRBV18 CASSHMFGQGSYNSPLHF TGTGCCAGCTCACATATGTTCGGACAGGGCAGCTATAATTCACCCCTCCACTTT
TRBJ2-1 NA NA TRBV2 CASNKGTPTYNEQFF TGTGCCAGCAATAAAGGGACTCCTACCTACAATGAGCAGTTCTTC
TRBJ2-3 NA once TRBV13 CASSLPGAGARSDTQYF TGTGCCAGCAGCCTCCCGGGAGCGGGTGCTAGGTCAGATACGCAGTATTTT
TRBJ2-1 NA NA TRBV4-2 CASSRLRDTTYNEQFF TGTGCCAGCAGCCGCTTACGGGACACTACCTACAATGAGCAGTTCTTC
TRBJ2-3 NA NA TRBV2 CASSERGNTQYF TGTGCCAGCAGTGAACGGGGAAATACGCAGTATTTT
TRBJ2-2 TRBD1 NA TRBV5-1 CASSRTGATGELFF TGCGCCAGCAGCAGAACAGGGGCCACCGGGGAGCTGTTTTTT
TRBJ1-6 TRBD1 NA TRBV27 CASRPDRGDYNSPLHF TGTGCCAGCAGACCCGACAGGGGCGACTATAATTCACCCCTCCACTTT
TRBJ2-7 NA NA TRBV12-3/TRBV12-4 CASSRGLLREQYF TGTGCCAGCAGTCGGGGACTCCTGAGGGAGCAGTACTTC
TRBJ2-1 TRBD2 NA TRBV4-1 CASSHLGRGAYNEQFF TGCGCCAGCAGCCACCTCGGGCGGGGGGCCTACAATGAGCAGTTCTTC
TRBJ1-6 TRBD1 NA TRBV6-6 CASSYRGRGESPLHF TGTGCCAGCAGTTACAGGGGGCGCGGGGAGTCACCCCTCCACTTT
TRBJ2-3 TRBD2 NA TRBV19 CATQYEGGGTDTQYF TGTGCCACCCAGTACGAGGGCGGGGGGACAGATACGCAGTATTTT
TRBJ1-5 NA few TRBV7-9 CASSLVNSPQHF TGTGCCAGCAGCTTAGTTAATTCCCCCCAGCATTTT
TRBJ1-1 NA NA TRBV27 CASSPLAGTEAFF TGTGCCAGCAGTCCCCTAGCAGGCACTGAAGCTTTCTTT
TRBJ1-2 TRBD1 NA TRBV13 CASSFEQGADGYTF TGTGCCAGCAGCTTTGAACAGGGGGCGGATGGCTACACCTTC